Listed below are T cell receptor beta chains from one sample, sequenced in a study of T cell repertoires in cytomegalovirus infection. Their target antigens are unknown. TCRdb recomputed calls from the reads with MiXCR, one row per CDR3 protein. This table holds under 300,000 distinct CDR3 sequences, approximately 22% found once. The sequenced sample was cultured PBMCs, obtained from culture after CMV antigen stimulation. The receptors stem from a human donor in good health (CMV status not recorded). Some clones in this sample may be carry-over from other donors' samples. The CDR3 runs from the conserved cysteine through the conserved F or W. D genes are given only for firm matches. Rows give clone size only sometimes, using once, few, many, or a class for an expanded clone.

j_call,v_call,clone_size,cdr3_length,d_call,cdr3_aa,cdr3_nt
TRBJ1-6,TRBV6-2/TRBV6-3,few,14,-,CASSWGSYNSPLHF,TGTGCCAGCAGTTGGGGGTCCTATAATTCACCCCTCCACTTT
TRBJ2-1,TRBV4-1,few,13,-,CASSLRDSNEQFF,TGCGCCAGCAGCCTCCGGGACTCCAATGAGCAGTTCTTC
TRBJ1-3,TRBV15,-,16,-,CATSTTTPVSGNTIYF,TGTGCCACCAGCACGACAACTCCCGTCTCTGGAAACACCATATATTTT
TRBJ1-1,TRBV24-1,few,13,-,CATRSDRYTEAFF,TGTGCCACCAGATCGGACCGATACACTGAAGCTTTCTTT
TRBJ1-2,TRBV19,-,15,-,CASSDWGEYNDGYTF,TGTGCCAGTAGTGACTGGGGTGAATATAACGATGGCTACACCTTC
TRBJ1-1,TRBV6-2/TRBV6-3,-,15,-,CASSYVRGIRTEAFF,TGTGCCAGCAGTTACGTCAGGGGAATTCGGACTGAAGCTTTCTTT
TRBJ2-1,TRBV7-2,many,15,-,CASSPIAVPNNEQFF,TGTGCCAGCTCTCCGATAGCGGTTCCGAACAATGAGCAGTTCTTC
TRBJ2-2,TRBV20-1,few,14,TRBD1,CSARTGGAPGELFF,TGCAGTGCTCGCACAGGGGGCGCCCCCGGGGAGCTGTTTTTT
TRBJ2-1,TRBV7-2,many,13,-,CASSQGVYNEQFF,TGTGCCAGCAGCCAGGGTGTCTACAATGAGCAGTTCTTC
TRBJ1-4,TRBV6-2/TRBV6-3,-,15,TRBD1,CASSSPGQGGEKLFF,TGTGCCAGCAGTTCGCCGGGACAGGGAGGTGAAAAACTGTTTTTT
TRBJ1-1,TRBV20-1,many,16,TRBD1,CSAKGVEGARVTEAFF,TGCAGTGCTAAAGGGGTAGAGGGGGCGCGAGTTACTGAAGCTTTCTTT
TRBJ2-1,TRBV5-1,-,14,-,CASAQGSSVDEQFF,TGCGCCAGCGCACAAGGGTCTAGCGTGGATGAGCAGTTCTTC
TRBJ2-2,TRBV12-3/TRBV12-4,few,13,TRBD1,CASQGDGTGELFF,TGTGCCAGCCAGGGGGATGGCACCGGGGAGCTGTTTTTT
TRBJ2-1,TRBV19,few,14,TRBD1,CASAGQGGYNEQFF,TGTGCCAGTGCGGGACAGGGGGGCTACAATGAGCAGTTCTTC
TRBJ2-3,TRBV7-3,-,13,-,CASTSASTDTQYF,TGTGCCAGCACCAGCGCCAGCACAGATACGCAGTATTTT
TRBJ2-3,TRBV4-2,few,16,-,CASSQVDPGGTDTQYF,TGTGCCAGCAGCCAAGTTGATCCGGGAGGCACAGATACGCAGTATTTT
TRBJ2-3,TRBV7-3,-,12,-,CASSLDSGTQYF,TGTGCCAGCAGCCTTGACAGTGGTACGCAGTATTTT
TRBJ2-5,TRBV15,few,15,TRBD2,CATSRDPGTRETQYF,TGTGCCACCAGCAGAGATCCCGGGACTAGAGAGACCCAGTACTTC
TRBJ1-1,TRBV19,many,15,-,CASSKTGGGDTEAFF,TGTGCCAGTAGTAAGACGGGGGGTGGGGACACTGAAGCTTTCTTT
TRBJ2-6,TRBV7-9,many,17,TRBD1,CASSDRGQYSGANVLTF,TGTGCCAGCAGCGACAGGGGGCAGTACTCTGGGGCCAACGTCCTGACTTTC
TRBJ1-1,TRBV12-3/TRBV12-4,few,11,-,CASLRAGEAFF,TGTGCCAGCCTTCGGGCGGGGGAAGCTTTCTTT
TRBJ2-7,TRBV27,few,16,-,CASSLSVGRPSYEQYF,TGTGCCAGCAGTTTATCGGTGGGTAGGCCTTCCTACGAGCAGTACTTC
TRBJ2-1,TRBV4-2,-,19,-,CASSPEEGAVRMSYNEQFF,TGTGCCAGCAGCCCCGAGGAGGGGGCGGTAAGGATGTCCTACAATGAGCAGTTCTTC
TRBJ1-1,TRBV6-1,-,15,TRBD1,CASSARQGTGTEAFF,TGTGCCAGCAGTGCCCGACAGGGGACTGGGACTGAAGCTTTCTTT
TRBJ2-1,TRBV24-1,-,18,TRBD2,CATSDLGLAGDSYNEQFF,TGTGCCACCAGTGACCTCGGGCTAGCGGGGGACTCCTACAATGAGCAGTTCTTC
TRBJ2-1,TRBV15,-,13,-,CATSMGSYNEQFF,TGTGCCACCAGCATGGGATCCTACAATGAGCAGTTCTTC
TRBJ2-2,TRBV11-1,many,16,TRBD2,CASSLTSGVNTGELFF,TGTGCCAGCAGCTTAACTAGCGGAGTAAACACCGGGGAGCTGTTTTTT
TRBJ2-1,TRBV20-1,few,14,TRBD2,CSARTSETYNEQFF,TGCAGTGCTAGAACTAGCGAGACCTACAATGAGCAGTTCTTC
TRBJ2-2,TRBV6-1,-,12,-,CASSDFQRELFF,TGTGCCAGCAGTGATTTCCAGAGGGAGCTGTTTTTT
TRBJ2-5,TRBV7-9,few,17,TRBD2,CASSSVGTSGRGETQYF,TGTGCCAGCAGCTCCGTTGGGACTAGCGGGCGAGGGGAGACCCAGTACTTC
TRBJ1-1,TRBV12-3/TRBV12-4,-,13,TRBD1,CASSSTGRAEAFF,TGTGCCAGCAGTTCGACAGGGAGGGCTGAAGCTTTCTTT
TRBJ2-3,TRBV7-4,-,13,-,CASSLSRVDTQYF,TGTGCCAGCAGCTTATCACGGGTAGATACGCAGTATTTT